This T cell receptor (beta chain) was obtained from a study of B cell selection in AIRE deficiency. Findings and caveats of the study: Only about 9.3% of 3,500 to 4,500 shared Treg sequences were patient-specific; about 33% healthy-specific.

A word on this clone: The antigen remains unidentified.

Sorted regulatory T cells were CD4-positive, CD25-high and CD127-low or negative. The CDR3 runs to 14 residues. V shed 3 bases and J shed 3 bases, with 12 bases lying between them. CDR1 is MDHEN, CDR2 SYDVKM, per germline. Method: immunoSEQ multiplex PCR; TCRdb's copy keeps in-frame clones and lacks some. Among about 21,000 clones listed, 94% were seen once. The clonotype was recovered from a human donor with AIRE deficiency. The rearrangement uses TRBV28 and TRBJ2-7; no firm D call. The sequenced sample consisted of Tregs sorted from PBMCs. This CDR3 is CASSFLGQNYEQYF. The CDR3 DNA reads TGTGCCAGCAGTTTCCTTGGCCAGAACTACGAGCAGTACTTC.